This TCR beta chain was recorded in a study of CD8+ T cells in alopecia areata. Study at large: A regimen of oral tofacitinib, 5 to 10 mg twice daily, was given to treated patients.

Study observations and caveats: Sequence data from scalp samples additionally include resident alphabeta T cells of normal skin.

Collection of lesional scalp punch biopsies and peripheral blood was performed in alopecia areata patients. The researchers isolated CD4+ and CD8+ T cells from PBMCs by sorting. Turning to this clone: Its matching antigen is unknown.

The sequencing template was cDNA reverse transcribed from extracted RNA. TCRdb's copy holds only in-frame clones and misses some; the assay was immunoSEQ multiplex PCR. The profile shows roughly 200,000 clones, 63% of them singletons. The CDR3 loop spans 13 amino acids. V dropped 4 bases and J dropped 6 bases, with 9 bases sitting between them. Looked up from germline, CDR1 is SGHAT and CDR2 is FQDESV (reference sequence). Sequenced here: CD4+ T cells sorted from blood, sampled at week 0. This receptor was identified in a human donor with alopecia areata. This sequence joins TRBV11-1 and TRBJ1-4, with unresolved D. The CDR3 sequence: CASSSAIDEKLFF. The CDR3 DNA follows: TGTGCCAGCAGCTCAGCGATAGATGAAAAACTGTTTTTT.